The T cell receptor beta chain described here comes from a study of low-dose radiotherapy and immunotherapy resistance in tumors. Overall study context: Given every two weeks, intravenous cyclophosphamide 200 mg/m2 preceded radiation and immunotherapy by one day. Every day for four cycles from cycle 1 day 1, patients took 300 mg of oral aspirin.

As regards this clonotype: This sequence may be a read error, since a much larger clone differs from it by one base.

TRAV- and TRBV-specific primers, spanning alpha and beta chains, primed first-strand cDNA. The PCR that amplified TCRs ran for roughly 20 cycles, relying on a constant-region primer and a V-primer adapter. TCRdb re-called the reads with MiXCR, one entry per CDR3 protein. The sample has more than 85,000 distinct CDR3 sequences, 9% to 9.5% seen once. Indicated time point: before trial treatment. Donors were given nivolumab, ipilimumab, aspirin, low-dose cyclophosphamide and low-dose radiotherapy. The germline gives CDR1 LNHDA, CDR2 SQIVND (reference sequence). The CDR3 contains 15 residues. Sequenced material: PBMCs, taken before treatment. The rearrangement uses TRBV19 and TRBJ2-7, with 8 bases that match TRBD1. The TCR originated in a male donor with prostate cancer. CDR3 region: CVSSPRGQVTYEQYF. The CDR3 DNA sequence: TGTGTCAGTAGTCCTCGGGGACAGGTCACCTACGAGCAGTACTTC.